The subject of this entry is one T cell receptor beta chain. Antigen unknown. V shed 4 bases, J shed 1 base, and the junction held 2 bases outside the gene matches. Germline-derived CDR1 and CDR2 are SGHTA and FQGNSA. The CDR3 consists of 14 residues. This sample was taken from a study of cytomegalovirus exposure and HLA in healthy donors. The protocol was immunoSEQ multiplex PCR, while the TCRdb copy is restricted to in-frame clones and leaves out a portion. This sample has approximately 260,000 clones, with approximately 86% found just once. Separation from the roughly 600-subject first cohort characterized the roughly 130-subject validation cohort, to which the donors belonged. Study-wide results and limits: Under in vitro conditions, a few CMV-associated chains were confirmed as specific for CMV antigens. For most TCR sequences rarity was the rule, although some public TCRs occurred in many donors. Using the classifier, cytomegalovirus status was reportedly diagnosed with high specificity and sensitivity.

The J gene is TRBJ2-3, the V gene TRBV7-2, with 7 bases identical to TRBD2. Sequencing used PBMCs. This sequence was found in a woman between 18 and 29 years old in good health and CMV-seronegative. As DNA, the CDR3 is TGTGCCAGCAGCTACCTAGCGGGCACAGATACGCAGTATTTT. This translates into CASSYLAGTDTQYF.